This T cell receptor (beta chain) emerged from a study of shared clonotypes between healthy human individuals. This CDR3 is 16 amino acids long. V shed 5 bases and J shed 2 bases, with 17 bases lying between them. Germline CDR1 is SGHTA and CDR2 is FQGNSA. Clones were read by immunoSEQ multiplex PCR, and TCRdb kept only the in-frame ones, dropping some. The sample includes millions of clones, 85% to 95% of them seen just once. The material sequenced was naive CD4+ T cells sorted from blood. Subset: CD45RA+ positively selected. The source of this sequence is a young man in good health. The V and J genes are TRBV7-2 and TRBJ2-3, with D tentatively TRBD1 (7 bases). The CDR3, as DNA: TGTGCCAGCAGCACCCAGGGGGGACTCCTCACAGATACGCAGTATTTT. This codes for CASSTQGGLLTDTQYF. The variable domain in full, with the rest retrieved from reference TRBV7-2 and TRBJ2-3, is GAGVSQSPSNKVTEKGKDVELRCDPISGHTALYWYRQSLGQGLEFLIYFQGNSAPDKSGLPSDRFSAERTGGSVSTLTIQRTQQEDSAVYLCASSTQGGLLTDTQYFGPGTRLTVL.